This TCR beta chain was observed in a study of T cells after yellow fever vaccination. For the study at large: Fractions of limited cellularity were prepared by means of SMART-Seq v4 Ultra Low Input. General study points: A weaker but faster secondary response was observed, peaking on day 5 versus 15. Re-detected after boosting: most primary clones, 96% of CD4 and roughly 90% of CD8.

The V gene lost 6 bases and the J gene lost 4 bases, with 11 bases spanning the gap. This CDR3 is 13 amino acids long. Template switching with 5'RACE generated the TCR cDNA and added a universal primer site and UMIs. TCRdb fed the 5' RACE reads into MiXCR, producing one record per CDR3 protein. Seen here are about 320,000 distinct CDR3 sequences, 3.5% to 4.5% observed once, and the top ten hold roughly a fifth. As regards this clonotype: Antigen: not known.

The chain recombines TRBV12-3 or TRBV12-4 with TRBJ2-3; D is unresolved. This sequence originates from a man between 18 and 35 years old who received the YFV17D yellow fever vaccine. This specimen was PBMCs, taken 15 days after the yellow fever booster vaccination. CDR3 sequence: CASRPNRPDTQYF. CDR3 sequence (DNA): TGTGCCAGCAGGCCAAATAGACCAGATACGCAGTATTTT.